A single T cell receptor (beta chain) is shown here with its context. The sample belongs to a study of cytomegalovirus exposure and HLA in healthy donors. This CDR3 has 13 amino acids. V was clipped by 5 bases and J by 9 bases, with 15 bases between them. In germline, CDR1 is SGHTA, CDR2 FQGNSA. Use of 60 Vbeta and 13 Jbeta primers characterized the PCR. The data were produced by immunoSEQ multiplex PCR, yet TCRdb's version contains in-frame clones alone and is incomplete. The repertoire holds about 160,000 clones, with more than 60% as singletons. The sample was PBMCs. This clonotype was obtained from a woman in her thirties in good health and CMV-seronegative. The chain carries TRBV7-2 and TRBJ2-3; D gene unclear. The CDR3 DNA reads TGTGCCAGCAGCCTCCGCGCCCGATCCACGCAGTATTTT. Translation gives CASSLRARSTQYF. Together with reference TRBV7-2 and TRBJ2-3, the CDR3 gives the full variable domain: GAGVSQSPSNKVTEKGKDVELRCDPISGHTALYWYRQSLGQGLEFLIYFQGNSAPDKSGLPSDRFSAERTGGSVSTLTIQRTQQEDSAVYLCASSLRARSTQYFGPGTRLTVL.